This section outlines one TCR beta chain sequence together with its context. The V gene end was trimmed by 7 bases and the J gene end by 5 bases; junction bases not matched to a gene: 8. Germline V lookup: CDR1 WSHSY, CDR2 SAAADI. The CDR3 length is 15 residues. Participants, about 18 to 89 years old, spanned some 23 US areas. This record comes from a study of blood T cell repertoires in COVID-19. The repertoire was sequenced with immunoSEQ multiplex PCR; TCRdb's copy has only in-frame clones and lacks some. Of under 300,000 clones detected, under 90% appear once; the ten largest clones hold 1.9%. This chain joins TRBV10-2 and TRBJ1-4; TRBD1 matches at 9 bases. The sample taken for sequencing was PBMCs or T cells enriched from blood (not recorded which). The sequence came from a woman aged 55-69 years who had recovered from COVID-19. Here the CDR3 reads CASTLTGTGNEKLFF. The CDR3 DNA is TGCGCCAGCACCTTAACCGGGACAGGGAATGAAAAACTGTTTTTT.